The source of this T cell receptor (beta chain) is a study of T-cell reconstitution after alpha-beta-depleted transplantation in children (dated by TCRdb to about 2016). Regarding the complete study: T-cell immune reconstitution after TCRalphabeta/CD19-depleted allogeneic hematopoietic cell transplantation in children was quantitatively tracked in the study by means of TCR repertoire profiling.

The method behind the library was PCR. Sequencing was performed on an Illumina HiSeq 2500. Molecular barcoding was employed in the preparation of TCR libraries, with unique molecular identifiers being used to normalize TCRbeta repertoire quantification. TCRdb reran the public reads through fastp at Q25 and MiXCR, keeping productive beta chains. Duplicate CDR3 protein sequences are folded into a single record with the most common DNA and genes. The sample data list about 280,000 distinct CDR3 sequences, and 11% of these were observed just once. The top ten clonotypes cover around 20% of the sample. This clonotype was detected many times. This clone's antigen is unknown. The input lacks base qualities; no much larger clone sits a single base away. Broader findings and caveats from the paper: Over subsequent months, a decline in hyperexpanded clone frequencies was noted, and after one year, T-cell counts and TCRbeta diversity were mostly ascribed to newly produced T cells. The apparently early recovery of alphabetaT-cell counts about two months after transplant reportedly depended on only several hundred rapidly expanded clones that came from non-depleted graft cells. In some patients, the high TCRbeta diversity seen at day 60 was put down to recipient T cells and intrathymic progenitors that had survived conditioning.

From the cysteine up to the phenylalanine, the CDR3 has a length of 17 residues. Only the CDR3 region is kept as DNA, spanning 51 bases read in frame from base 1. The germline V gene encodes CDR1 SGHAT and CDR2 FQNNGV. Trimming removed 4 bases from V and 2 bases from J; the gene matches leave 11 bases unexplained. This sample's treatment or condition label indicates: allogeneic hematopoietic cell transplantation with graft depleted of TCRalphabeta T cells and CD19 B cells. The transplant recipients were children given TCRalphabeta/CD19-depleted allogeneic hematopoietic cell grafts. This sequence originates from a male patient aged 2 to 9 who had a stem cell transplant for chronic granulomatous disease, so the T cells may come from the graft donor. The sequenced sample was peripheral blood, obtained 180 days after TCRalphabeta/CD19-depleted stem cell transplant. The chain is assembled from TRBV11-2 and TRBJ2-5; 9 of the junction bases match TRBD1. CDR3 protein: CASSSISGTGRQETQYF. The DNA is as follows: TGTGCCAGCAGCTCGATTTCCGGGACAGGGAGGCAAGAGACCCAGTACTTC.